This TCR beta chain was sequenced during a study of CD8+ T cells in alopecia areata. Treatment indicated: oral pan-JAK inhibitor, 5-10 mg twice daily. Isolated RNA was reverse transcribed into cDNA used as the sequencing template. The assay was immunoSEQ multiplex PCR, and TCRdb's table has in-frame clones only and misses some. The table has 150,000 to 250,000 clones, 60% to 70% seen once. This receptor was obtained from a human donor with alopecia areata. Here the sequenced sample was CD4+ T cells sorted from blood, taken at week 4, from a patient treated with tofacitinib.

DNA of the CDR3: TGCAGCGTTGATCTCGCGGGTACAGATACGCAGTATTTT. It translates to CSVDLAGTDTQYF. The V gene is TRBV29-1, the J gene TRBJ2-3; maybe TRBD2 (5 bases). V shed 3 bases and J shed 3 bases, with 10 bases lying between them. CDR3 length: 13 amino acids. Germline V lookup: CDR1 SQVTM, CDR2 ANQGSEA.